This T cell receptor (beta chain) was captured in a study of post-analysis software for immune sequencing data. Study summary: Secondary progressive, relapsing-remitting and progressive-relapsing multiple sclerosis were among the included disease courses.

Note on this clonotype: Antigen specificity is unknown.

Study-wide findings and caveats: TRBV segments more frequent in patients than in controls numbered roughly 5 and included TRBV5-6, TRBV5-1 and TRBV20-1. By F measure, samples from a shared preparation batch strongly co-clustered. Compared with controls, patients showed significantly lower normalized Chao1 diversity.

The CDR3 contains 10 residues. V was cut by 7 bases and J by 2 bases, with 5 bases left in between. Germline V lookup: CDR1 SQVTM, CDR2 ANQGSEA. cDNA libraries for TCR beta contained unique molecular identifiers. With about 0.85 to 10 million T cells as the source, a few hundred thousand cDNA molecules resulted. Using its own MiXCR run on the PCR reads, TCRdb lists one record per CDR3 protein. This table has 380,000 or so distinct CDR3 sequences, roughly 30% appearing once. The sample comprised blood. The gene calls are TRBV29-1 and TRBJ2-5, with D hard to call. This clonotype was obtained from a girl aged 5-17 years with multiple sclerosis. The CDR3 protein is CSAEQETQYF. DNA of the CDR3: TGCAGCGCCGAACAAGAGACCCAGTACTTC.